This T cell receptor beta chain was profiled in a study of spatial heterogeneity in lung cancer. Sample time point: sample taken at primary tumor resection. Sequencing was performed on whole RNA extracted from tumor and nontumor lung tissue, or from frozen PBMC, and the material was left unsorted. The CDR3 spans 18 residues. TCRdb re-derived calls from the 5' RACE reads in MiXCR, one entry per CDR3 protein. The sample records 12,000 to 15,000 distinct CDR3 sequences, 6.5% to 8.5% being singletons. The sample holds many counts of this clonotype. Here the sequenced sample was PBMCs, taken at surgery. V usage is TRBV3-2 and J usage is TRBJ2-5; the DNA was not used to check the table's D call, TRBD2. TRBV3-2 constitutes a pseudogene. The TCR was taken from a female donor with early-stage non-small cell lung cancer. The CDR3 DNA sequence: TGTGCCAGCAGCCAAGATGGCGGCAGGGAGGCCTTCCAAGAGACCCAGTACTTC. Amino acid sequence: CASSQDGGREAFQETQYF.